This entry is about one TCR beta chain. The data derive from a study of technical replicates of blood from several donors. V shed 6 bases, J shed 1 base, and the junction held 6 bases outside the gene matches. The CDR3 is 15 amino acids. Per germline, CDR1 MNHEY and CDR2 SVGAGI. The assay was immunoSEQ multiplex PCR, and TCRdb's table has in-frame clones only and misses some. The sample records roughly 52,000 clones, 90% to 95% being singletons. This clonotype was sampled from a human donor in good health. Some clones in this sample may be carry-over from other donors' samples. This chain connects TRBV6-5 to TRBJ2-5; TRBD1 aligns across 9 bases. Sequenced: PBMCs. CDR3 region: CASSPGTGTQETQYF. The DNA of the CDR3 is TGTGCCAGCAGCCCCGGGACAGGGACCCAAGAGACCCAGTACTTC.